This TCR beta chain was profiled in a study of blood T cell repertoires in COVID-19 (dated by TCRdb to 2018 to 2020). Turning to the overall study: Samples covering the acute and convalescent phases of COVID-19 were provided by collaborators in the United States, Italy and Spain. Subjects who had been exposed to COVID-19, were actively infected with it, or had recovered from it provided the deeply sampled blood TCRbeta repertoires that made up the dataset. Samples were obtained from the ongoing ImmuneRACE study (first 160 participants) and from about 1,300 subjects provided by 6 global collaborators. Where HLA class I and class II types were available, the types were taken from metadata supplied by the sample provider, not from assay-based typing. Nearly every sample came with metadata listing a de-identified subject ID, COVID-19 status, age in years and sex. The repertoires were released in a freely available public database meant as a resource for research on the immune response to SARS-CoV-2. The prospective study material was composed of cDNA or gDNA derived from T cells, B-cell-depleted T cells, or PBMCs.

TCRbeta CDR3 regions were amplified from genomic DNA by means of the immunoSEQ Assay, a bias-controlled multiplex PCR. Per the source publication's procedure: The number of nucleated cells in each sample was estimated by amplification of reference gene primers within the assay. To quantify the absolute abundance of each unique TCRbeta CDR3 rearrangement, sequence reads were collapsed and filtered. For each sample, productive Simpson clonality was calculated as the square root of Simpson's diversity index over productive rearrangements. Sourced from immuneACCESS, this table was stored by TCRdb with only in-frame sequences that have V and J called. A share of the clones is absent; for the studies checked, an unresolved V gene accounts for under half, and the remainder has no known explanation. Clone size and V and J calls were adopted from that table, with D and trimming inferred from the DNA. The sample includes 75,000 to 90,000 clones, with around 82% observed a single time. Jointly, the top ten make up approximately 40% of the sample.

Summary of the overall study and its limitations: The quantity of clinical and demographic metadata differed by source and by participant and was supplied without curation.

The CDR3, from cysteine to phenylalanine, totals 14 residues. Just the 42-base CDR3 DNA is kept, in frame starting at base 1. CDR1 SGHRS and CDR2 YFSETQ were looked up in the germline V gene. V is trimmed back by 4 bases and J by 8 bases, and the junction contains 6 bases that no gene match accounts for. At one collaborating source in Seattle, patients were enrolled during active infection and were followed longitudinally through the course of disease. Each collaborating institution followed its own protocols to collect whole blood in K2EDTA tubes. For TCRbeta analysis, collaborator samples were shipped as frozen whole blood, as isolated PBMCs, or as DNA extracted from either sample type. This clone was observed a single time. Its recognized antigen is unknown. Base quality data are lacking; no much larger clone is found one base away.

The clonotype was recovered from a man in his fifties or sixties with COVID-19, enrolled during active disease. The rearranged chain carries TRBV5-1 and TRBJ1-4, and TRBD1 matches 9 of the central bases. Sequenced input: peripheral blood. In nucleotide form, the sequence is TGCGCCAGCAGCACGACAGGGGGAGAAGAAAAACTGTTTTTT. Translated, it gives CASSTTGGEEKLFF.